These 17 T cell receptor beta chains were all obtained from the same sample, sequenced in a study of cytomegalovirus exposure and HLA in healthy donors. The PCR ran on 60 Vbeta and 13 Jbeta primers. The protocol was immunoSEQ multiplex PCR, while the TCRdb copy is restricted to in-frame clones and leaves out a portion. The table lists under 200,000 clones, over 65% of them singletons, with less than 0.9% in the top ten. The sample was PBMCs. The receptor set was obtained from a female donor in good health and CMV-seronegative.

The chain recombines TRBV5-1 with TRBJ2-5, with 15 bases matching TRBD2. The CDR3 spans 16 residues. The J segment lost 5 bases and the V segment lost 4 bases, leaving 6 bases of the junction unmatched. CDR1 and CDR2 (germline): SGHRS, YFSETQ. The CDR3 reads CASSLRTSGGAETQYF. CDR3 nucleotide sequence: TGCGCCAGCAGCCTAAGGACTAGCGGGGGGGCTGAGACCCAGTACTTC.

This sequence joins TRBV7-3 and TRBJ1-1; D not resolved. Trimming took 3 bases from V and 0 from J, leaving 5 bases between them. This CDR3 has 13 residues. Germline V gives CDR1 SGHTA, CDR2 FQGTGA. In DNA form, the CDR3 reads TGTGCCAGCAGCTTCCAGATGAACACTGAAGCTTTCTTT. Protein: CASSFQMNTEAFF. Variable domain in full (rest from reference TRBV7-3 and TRBJ1-1): GAGVSQTPSNKVTEKGKYVELRCDPISGHTALYWYRQSLGQGPEFLIYFQGTGAADDSGLPNDRFFAVRPEGSVSTLKIQRTERGDSAVYLCASSFQMNTEAFFGQGTRLTVV.

The gene calls are TRBV7-9 and TRBJ1-2, with D maybe TRBD1 (5 bases). V was clipped by 2 bases and J by 5 bases, with 12 bases between them. The length of the CDR3 is 14 residues. Germline V CDR1 and CDR2: SEHNR, FQNEAQ (reference sequence). The CDR3 nucleotides are TGTGCCAGCAGCTTATTATCTGGGGGGTATGGCTACACCTTC. Translation: CASSLLSGGYGYTF. Based on the CDR3 plus reference TRBV7-9 and TRBJ1-2, the full variable domain is DTGVSQNPRHKITKRGQNVTFRCDPISEHNRLYWYRQTLGQGPEFLTYFQNEAQLEKSRLLSDRFSAERPKGSFSTLEIQRTEQGDSAMYLCASSLLSGGYGYTFGSGTRLTVV.

The chain couples TRBV6-6 to TRBJ2-5; weak D call: TRBD2 (5 bases). This CDR3 contains 15 residues. The germline V gene encodes CDR1 MNHNY and CDR2 SVGAGI (reference sequence). With 0 bases removed from V and 7 bases from J, the gap between germline ends came to 15 bases. Here the CDR3 DNA reads TGTGCCAGCAGTTACTCGGCTAGCCTCCCCGGGACCCAGTACTTC. Its translation: CASSYSASLPGTQYF.

The CDR3 coding sequence is TGTGCCAGCAGCGCTCATATACAGAACACCGGGGAGCTGTTTTTT. Translated: CASSAHIQNTGELFF. This chain connects TRBV9 to TRBJ2-2; D is ambiguous. Trimming shortened V by 3 bases and J by 1 base, and 10 bases separated the two germline ends. Germline CDR1 is SGDLS and CDR2 is YYNGEE. The CDR3 is 15 amino acids.

On this clone: Germline is not matched at one junction end, which may reflect a read error. The chain uses TRBV6-5 and TRBJ1-3; 12 bases line up with TRBD1. This CDR3 is built from 13 residues. Per germline, CDR1 MNHEY and CDR2 SVGAGI. The CDR3 sequence is CASATGTGGTYFF. DNA for the CDR3: TGTGCCAGCGCTACCGGGACAGGGGGCACGTACTTTTTT.

This clone has just a few counts. The chain joins TRBV13 to TRBJ2-1; 9 bases map to TRBD2. Germline V gene sequence: CDR1 PRHDT, CDR2 FYEKMQ (reference sequence). The CDR3 has 15 residues. V dropped 4 bases and J dropped 5; count of bases not matched to a gene: 6. This CDR3 reads CASSWWRGGHNEQFF. In DNA, the CDR3 is TGTGCCAGCAGCTGGTGGCGGGGGGGTCACAATGAGCAGTTCTTC.

This rearrangement joins TRBV2 to TRBJ1-5; D perhaps matches TRBD1 (5 bases). Trimming took 3 bases from V and 6 from J, leaving 9 bases between them. The CDR3 runs 13 residues. Germline CDR1 reads SNHLY; CDR2 reads FYNNEI. The DNA for the CDR3 is TGTGCCAGCAGTGACCAGGGCTTTCAGCCCCAGCATTTT. Its translation: CASSDQGFQPQHF.

The gene calls are TRBV6-6 and TRBJ1-1; weak D call: TRBD1 (5 bases). V was shortened by 0 bases and J by 1 base, with 12 bases between the two germline ends. There are 16 residues in the CDR3. The germline V gene encodes CDR1 MNHNY and CDR2 SVGAGI (reference sequence). CDR3 protein: CASSYSISGQNTEAFF. The CDR3 DNA reads TGTGCCAGCAGTTACTCGATTTCAGGGCAGAACACTGAAGCTTTCTTT.

This chain links TRBV5-4 with TRBJ1-3; 8 nucleotides align to TRBD1. The CDR3 consists of 13 residues. CDR1 is SGHNT and CDR2 is YYREEE in the germline V gene (reference sequence). V shed 2 bases, J shed 8 bases, and the junction held 3 bases outside the gene matches. The CDR3 DNA reads TGTGCCAGCAGCTTTCAGGGGGCAGACACCATATATTTT. Protein sequence: CASSFQGADTIYF.

The rearrangement links TRBV2 to TRBJ2-5, with D tentatively TRBD2 (6 bases). The DNA end is a closer match to TRBJ2-7, so the J assignment may be wrong. The germline CDR1 and CDR2 sequences are SNHLY and FYNNEI. The CDR3 length is 12 residues. CDR3 bases: TGTGCCAGCATGGCGGGGCTTTACGAGCAGTACTTC. This translates into CASMAGLYEQYF.

This clone was counted once. This chain joins TRBV4-3 and TRBJ2-7; 7 positions agree with TRBD1. Germline CDR1 LGHNA, CDR2 YSLEER. V dropped 4 bases and J dropped 2; count of bases not matched to a gene: 5. This CDR3 is built from 14 residues. CDR3 sequence: CASSRFTGAYEQYF. CDR3 nucleotide sequence: TGCGCCAGCAGCCGCTTCACAGGGGCCTACGAGCAGTACTTC.

CDR3 coding DNA: TGTGCCAGCAGTTCTCCGGCCGGGACAGGGGCACCCTACGAGCAGTACTTC. It is translated as CASSSPAGTGAPYEQYF. This sequence joins TRBV28 and TRBJ2-7, with 10 bases lining up with TRBD1. The V gene's germline CDR1 is MDHEN and CDR2 SYDVKM. J was trimmed by 2 bases and V by 4 bases; bases with no gene match: 11. The CDR3 contains 17 residues.

The sample holds a few counts of this clone. For the CDR3, the DNA is TGTGCCAGTAGAACTCGGGACAGGGGATCCACTGAAGCTTTCTTT. Translation gives CASRTRDRGSTEAFF. The rearrangement joins TRBV19 to TRBJ1-1; TRBD1 agrees at 10 bases. With V trimmed by 6 bases and J by 4 bases, 8 bases remained unmatched. Germline V lookup: CDR1 LNHDA, CDR2 SQIVND (reference sequence). This CDR3 has 15 amino acids.

This clone was recorded only once. The chain employs TRBV4-3 and TRBJ2-1, with TRBD2 identical over 11 bases. The CDR3 extends over 18 amino acids. Looked up from germline, CDR1 is LGHNA and CDR2 is YSLEER. V shed 4 bases, J shed 0 bases, and the junction held 8 bases outside the gene matches. The CDR3 region is CASSPGLAVLSSYNEQFF. In nucleotides, the CDR3 is TGCGCCAGCAGCCCGGGACTAGCGGTCCTTAGCTCCTACAATGAGCAGTTCTTC.

The V and J genes are TRBV14 and TRBJ2-7; D not resolved. Germline CDR1 reads SGHDN; CDR2 reads FVKESK. The CDR3 has 14 residues. Trimming pared 0 bases from V and 3 bases from J, leaving 9 bases between. The CDR3 protein is CASSQEVAGYEQYF. CDR3 in DNA: TGTGCCAGCAGCCAAGAGGTCGCCGGCTACGAGCAGTACTTC.

The CDR3 reads CASSQARGDTQYF. The CDR3 bases are TGCGCCAGCAGCCAAGCTAGGGGAGATACGCAGTATTTT. This chain links TRBV4-3 with TRBJ2-3; tentatively, D is TRBD1 (5 bases). Germline CDR1 reads LGHNA; CDR2 reads YSLEER. Deletions cut 1 base from V and 5 bases from J, with 7 bases between. The CDR3 extends over 13 amino acids.